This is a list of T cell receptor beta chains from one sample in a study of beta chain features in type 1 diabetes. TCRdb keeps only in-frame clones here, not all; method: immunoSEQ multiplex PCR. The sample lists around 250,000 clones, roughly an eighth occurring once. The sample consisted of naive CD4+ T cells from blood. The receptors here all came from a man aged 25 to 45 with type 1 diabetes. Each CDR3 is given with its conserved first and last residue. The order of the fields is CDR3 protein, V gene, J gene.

cdr3_aa: CASSMDRYEAFF
v_call: TRBV7-9
j_call: TRBJ1-1

cdr3_aa: CASSRLAGALEQYF
v_call: TRBV7-9
j_call: TRBJ2-7

cdr3_aa: CASSLLRDTQYF
v_call: TRBV28
j_call: TRBJ2-3

cdr3_aa: CASSIPYRGGYTF
v_call: TRBV19
j_call: TRBJ1-2

cdr3_aa: CASRRQGTYNEQFF
v_call: TRBV28
j_call: TRBJ2-1

cdr3_aa: CASSPDRGLGYTF
v_call: TRBV6-5
j_call: TRBJ1-2

cdr3_aa: CASNGAGSYNEQFF
v_call: TRBV28
j_call: TRBJ2-1

cdr3_aa: CAWGRDRAYEQFF
v_call: TRBV30
j_call: TRBJ2-1

cdr3_aa: CASSQRQVTLHGYTF
v_call: TRBV4-2
j_call: TRBJ1-2

cdr3_aa: CASSLLAGDNEQFF
v_call: TRBV7-3
j_call: TRBJ2-1

cdr3_aa: CASSFRSHPSGVGNEQFF
v_call: TRBV27
j_call: TRBJ2-1

cdr3_aa: CASSRPGHSVNNEQFF
v_call: TRBV9
j_call: TRBJ2-1

cdr3_aa: CASSIGQTSRPQHF
v_call: TRBV19
j_call: TRBJ1-5

cdr3_aa: CASSQGRETQYF
v_call: TRBV19
j_call: TRBJ2-5

cdr3_aa: CASSHGLAGVEQFF
v_call: TRBV7-8
j_call: TRBJ2-1

cdr3_aa: CASSLGLFSTDTQYF
v_call: TRBV11-2
j_call: TRBJ2-3

cdr3_aa: CASSSGHLNTEAFF
v_call: TRBV5-1
j_call: TRBJ1-1

cdr3_aa: CASSLASGSLVYNEQFF
v_call: TRBV7-2
j_call: TRBJ2-1

cdr3_aa: CASSAGVGDQPQHF
v_call: TRBV5-1
j_call: TRBJ1-5

cdr3_aa: CASSLGSHNEQFF
v_call: TRBV7-7
j_call: TRBJ2-1

cdr3_aa: CASSLSRQGYEQYF
v_call: TRBV18
j_call: TRBJ2-7

cdr3_aa: CASSSRGLAGGRQYF
v_call: TRBV9
j_call: TRBJ2-7

cdr3_aa: CASSTSGTLDTQYF
v_call: TRBV2
j_call: TRBJ2-3

cdr3_aa: CASSAHTGGSGYTF
v_call: TRBV6-1
j_call: TRBJ1-2

cdr3_aa: CASSSSGIGNIQYF
v_call: TRBV7-2
j_call: TRBJ2-4

cdr3_aa: CASRQGAETQYF
v_call: TRBV7-9
j_call: TRBJ2-5

cdr3_aa: CASSLGQGNTGELFF
v_call: TRBV5-1
j_call: TRBJ2-2

cdr3_aa: CASRAGGTDTQYF
v_call: TRBV19
j_call: TRBJ2-3

cdr3_aa: CASSEAVRTGWYGYTF
v_call: TRBV6-1
j_call: TRBJ1-2

cdr3_aa: CASSSSGRGSGVGRETQYF
v_call: TRBV7-2
j_call: TRBJ2-5

cdr3_aa: CASSPDSPNQPQHF
v_call: TRBV18
j_call: TRBJ1-5

cdr3_aa: CASSFGLAGGEETQYF
v_call: TRBV11-2
j_call: TRBJ2-5

cdr3_aa: CSVEATRDSSYEQYF
v_call: TRBV29-1
j_call: TRBJ2-7

cdr3_aa: CASGPQWGDEQFF
v_call: TRBV12-5
j_call: TRBJ2-1

cdr3_aa: CASSSPGQGTDTQYF
v_call: TRBV5-1
j_call: TRBJ2-3

cdr3_aa: CASSVEAGSGRGNEQFF
v_call: TRBV9
j_call: TRBJ2-1

cdr3_aa: CSVDNRGSYGYTF
v_call: TRBV29-1
j_call: TRBJ1-2

cdr3_aa: CASSLGLAASTDTQYF
v_call: TRBV28
j_call: TRBJ2-3

cdr3_aa: CASSPLQGTKTPITEAFF
v_call: TRBV18
j_call: TRBJ1-1

cdr3_aa: CASSYARFNTEAFF
v_call: TRBV6-5
j_call: TRBJ1-1

cdr3_aa: CAWRRAPISYEQYF
v_call: TRBV30
j_call: TRBJ2-7

cdr3_aa: CAWSSGSGANVLTF
v_call: TRBV30
j_call: TRBJ2-6

cdr3_aa: CASKKFSGTQYF
v_call: TRBV6-5
j_call: TRBJ2-5

cdr3_aa: CASSVDEVTTGELFF
v_call: TRBV9
j_call: TRBJ2-2

cdr3_aa: CSVTGLAGVREQFF
v_call: TRBV29-1
j_call: TRBJ2-1

cdr3_aa: CASSKSGTGTDEQFF
v_call: TRBV4-2
j_call: TRBJ2-1

cdr3_aa: CASSPGTSGRADEQYF
v_call: TRBV19
j_call: TRBJ2-7

cdr3_aa: CASSLRQGAYNEQFF
v_call: TRBV7-9
j_call: TRBJ2-1

cdr3_aa: CASSYGQGQETQYF
v_call: TRBV7-3
j_call: TRBJ2-5

cdr3_aa: CASSPSAARDQPQHF
v_call: TRBV18
j_call: TRBJ1-5

cdr3_aa: CASSSGGVLNTEAFF
v_call: TRBV6-5
j_call: TRBJ1-1

cdr3_aa: CATSRLRGTSGYNEQFF
v_call: TRBV15
j_call: TRBJ2-1

cdr3_aa: CASSLVTGDTEAFF
v_call: TRBV7-9
j_call: TRBJ1-1

cdr3_aa: CASSRGDSGELFF
v_call: TRBV19
j_call: TRBJ2-2

cdr3_aa: CASSSSGGAGANVLTF
v_call: TRBV6-6
j_call: TRBJ2-6

cdr3_aa: CASSFGLAEYNEQFF
v_call: TRBV27
j_call: TRBJ2-1

cdr3_aa: CASSLASGAQHF
v_call: TRBV7-2
j_call: TRBJ1-5

cdr3_aa: CASSWTEFNQPQHF
v_call: TRBV7-2
j_call: TRBJ1-5

cdr3_aa: CASSRGSSVLTF
v_call: TRBV7-9
j_call: TRBJ2-6